This entry lists 32 T cell receptor beta chains sequenced from one sample in a study of CXCR3-negative and CXCR3-positive naive CD8 T cells (dated by TCRdb to between 2019 and 2020). Sequenced on a NextSeq 550. The Human TCR Profiling Kit (MiLaboratory) was used to make UMI-labeled 5' RACE TRB cDNA libraries. Each CDR3 protein sequence appears as one entry after TCRdb reprocessed the reads, and no DNA is included. The sample's table covers roughly 5,800 distinct CDR3 sequences. The ten largest account for approximately 2% of the sample. Sequenced: naive CXCR3- CD8+ T cells from blood. The sample's cell subset or site, from its label and the paper: CD45RO-CCR7+CD27+CD95- naive CD8+ T cells lacking CXCR3 (TNR3-). Every receptor here comes from a human donor in good health. Some clones in this sample may be carry-over from other donors' samples.

This chain uses TRBV20-1 with TRBJ2-7; the TCRdb call, TRBD1, lacks DNA for checking. The CDR3 extends over 14 amino acids. The V gene's germline CDR1 is DFQATT and CDR2 SNEGSKA (reference sequence). The CDR3 spells CSARVGGRHYEQYF.

V is TRBV29-1 and J is TRBJ1-2. Per germline, CDR1 SQVTM and CDR2 ANQGSEA. There are 13 residues in the CDR3. The CDR3 spells CSVEEVTNYGYTF. The variable domain in full, completed from reference TRBV29-1 and TRBJ1-2, reads SAVISQKPSRDICQRGTSLTIQCQVDSQVTMMFWYRQQPGQSLTLIATANQGSEATYESGFVIDKFPISRPNLTFSTLTVSNMSPEDSSIYLCSVEEVTNYGYTFGSGTRLTVV.

Its frequency marks this clonotype as medium-sized (0.01 to 0.1%). The V call is TRBV29-1, the J call TRBJ1-1; the D call of TRBD1 rests on TCRdb alone, since no DNA is present to check it. Looked up from germline, CDR1 is SQVTM and CDR2 is ANQGSEA. The CDR3 loop spans 14 amino acids. The CDR3 protein is CSVELPGYLAEAFF.

The chain is built from TRBV6-2 or TRBV6-3 and TRBJ1-2. The CDR3 totals 15 residues. Looked up from germline, CDR1 is MNHEY and CDR2 is SVGEGT. The CDR3 loop reads CASSSIDETLYGYTF.

In terms of frequency, this clonotype is medium-sized. The V call is TRBV7-9, the J call TRBJ2-7; TCRdb returns TRBD1, unconfirmable since there is no DNA. This CDR3 is built from 14 residues. CDR1 and CDR2 (germline): SEHNR, FQNEAQ (reference sequence). CDR3 residues: CASRPPGQIYEQYF.

This chain joins TRBV11-3 and TRBJ2-1; TCRdb proposes TRBD2, but this gene call is untestable without DNA. Germline V CDR1 and CDR2: SGHNT, YENEEA. This CDR3 is 15 amino acids long. The CDR3 spells CASSKSGGTNNEQFF.

The chain recombines TRBV2 with TRBJ2-7; TCRdb lists TRBD2, though no DNA is available to test this call. The CDR3 contains 15 residues. Germline CDR1 is SNHLY and CDR2 is FYNNEI. The CDR3 loop reads CASSKTSGRKYEQYF. The entire variable domain, with the rest obtained from reference TRBV2 and TRBJ2-7, is as follows: EPEVTQTPSHQVTQMGQEVILRCVPISNHLYFYWYRQILGQKVEFLVSFYNNEISEKSEIFDDQFSVERPDGSNFTLKIRSTKLEDSAMYFCASSKTSGRKYEQYFGPGTRLTVT.

This clonotype counts as medium-sized by frequency. The chain employs TRBV27 and TRBJ1-2; TCRdb designates TRBD1, a call that cannot be tested without DNA. The CDR3 extends over 13 amino acids. The germline V gene has CDR1 MNHEY and CDR2 SMNVEV (reference sequence). CDR3 loop: CASSFGQGYGYTF.

Considering frequency, this clonotype is medium-sized. The rearrangement links TRBV4-2 to TRBJ1-1; TCRdb indicates TRBD1, and absent DNA this call remains unverified. Germline CDR1 reads LGHNA; CDR2 reads YNFKEQ. This CDR3 has 17 amino acids. CDR3 loop: CASSQDLIRGPCTEAFF.

Judged by frequency, this clonotype is medium-sized. The chain uses TRBV27 and TRBJ1-4; TCRdb names TRBD1, which stays unverified in the absence of DNA. The CDR3 extends over 15 amino acids. CDR1 and CDR2 from the germline V gene are MNHEY and SMNVEV (reference sequence). The CDR3 sequence: CASSFRGRAAEKLFF.

The chain carries TRBV6-2 or TRBV6-3 and TRBJ2-2; TCRdb's assignment of TRBD1 cannot be checked, as there is no DNA. CDR3 length equals 15 residues. The germline CDR1 and CDR2 sequences are MNHEY and SVGEGT. CDR3 residues: CASRNRGTNTGELFF.

This sequence joins TRBV29-1 and TRBJ1-2. The CDR3 is 14 residues long. Germline V gene sequence: CDR1 SQVTM, CDR2 ANQGSEA. CDR3 residues: CSVEGSVGNYGYTF.

This chain links TRBV4-2 with TRBJ2-5. There are 11 residues in the CDR3. Germline V gene data show CDR1 as LGHNA and CDR2 as YNFKEQ. CDR3 loop: CASSQQETQYF.

This clonotype registers medium-sized by frequency. The V and J genes are TRBV6-5 and TRBJ1-3; TCRdb's D call, TRBD1, is unchecked because there is no DNA. CDR1 MNHEY and CDR2 SVGAGI come from the germline V gene. The CDR3 has 16 amino acids. CDR3 in amino acids: CASSYRHRRSGNTIYF.

This chain links TRBV3-1 with TRBJ1-1. This CDR3 spans 14 amino acids. The V gene's germline CDR1 is LGHDT and CDR2 YNNKEL (reference sequence). CDR3 region: CASSPVGMNTEAFF. The full variable domain, rest sourced from reference TRBV3-1 and TRBJ1-1, is DTAVSQTPKYLVTQMGNDKSIKCEQNLGHDTMYWYKQDSKKFLKIMFSYNNKELIINETVPNRFSPKSPDKAHLNLHINSLELGDSAVYFCASSPVGMNTEAFFGQGTRLTVV.

This clonotype is called medium-sized based on its frequency. The V gene is TRBV27, the J gene TRBJ2-1; TCRdb reports TRBD1, a call that lacks DNA to check it against. The CDR3 totals 13 residues. The germline CDR1 and CDR2 sequences are MNHEY and SMNVEV (reference sequence). The CDR3 sequence: CASSFEGMDEQFF.

The chain uses TRBV20-1 and TRBJ1-5. Germline assignment: CDR1 DFQATT and CDR2 SNEGSKA (reference sequence). The CDR3 is 15 amino acids. CDR3 amino acids: CSAREGLFSNQPQHF.

The gene calls are TRBV19 and TRBJ1-2; no DNA is available, so the TRBD1 call from TCRdb remains unchecked. This CDR3 has 15 amino acids. Germline V gene data show CDR1 as LNHDA and CDR2 as SQIVND (reference sequence). This CDR3 reads CASSIAGNLNYGYTF. Drawing the rest from reference TRBV19 and TRBJ1-2, the complete variable domain is DGGITQSPKYLFRKEGQNVTLSCEQNLNHDAMYWYRQDPGQGLRLIYYSQIVNDFQKGDIAEGYSVSREKKESFPLTVTSAQKNPTAFYLCASSIAGNLNYGYTFGSGTRLTVV.

This rearrangement joins TRBV20-1 to TRBJ2-7; TCRdb selects TRBD2, and the lack of DNA leaves this call unchecked. Germline V lookup: CDR1 DFQATT, CDR2 SNEGSKA (reference sequence). The CDR3 loop spans 14 amino acids. The CDR3 region is CSASHPGLAREQYF.

The chain carries TRBV9 and TRBJ1-5. This CDR3 has 15 residues. Per germline, CDR1 SGDLS and CDR2 YYNGEE. The CDR3 protein is CASSVGGGNNQPQHF.

This clonotype is medium-sized (0.01 to 0.1%) by frequency. V gene TRBV5-5 combines with J gene TRBJ1-2. The CDR3 totals 15 residues. Germline values: CDR1 SGHKS, CDR2 YYEKEE (reference sequence). CDR3 residues: CASSLDGEGDYGYTF.

Considering frequency, this clonotype is medium-sized (0.01 to 0.1%). CDR3 region: CATSRVGEGDTQYF. The V call is TRBV15, the J call TRBJ2-3; as DNA is missing, the TRBD2 call by TCRdb cannot be tested. The V gene's germline CDR1 is LNHNV and CDR2 YYDKDF (reference sequence). The CDR3 is 14 amino acids. Full variable domain (remainder filled in from reference TRBV15 and TRBJ2-3): DAMVIQNPRYQVTQFGKPVTLSCSQTLNHNVMYWYQQKSSQAPKLLFHYYDKDFNNEADTPDNFQSRRPNTSFCFLDIRSPGLGDTAMYLCATSRVGEGDTQYFGPGTRLTVL.

The CDR3 loop reads CASSYGTSGHRSYNEQFF. The gene calls are TRBV7-9 and TRBJ2-1; TCRdb designates TRBD2, a call that cannot be tested without DNA. Germline values: CDR1 SEHNR, CDR2 FQNEAQ (reference sequence). The CDR3 runs to 18 residues. The full variable domain, with the rest looked up from reference TRBV7-9 and TRBJ2-1, is DTGVSQNPRHKITKRGQNVTFRCDPISEHNRLYWYRQTLGQGPEFLTYFQNEAQLEKSRLLSDRFSAERPKGSFSTLEIQRTEQGDSAMYLCASSYGTSGHRSYNEQFFGPGTRLTVL.

CDR3 loop: CSARETLGLAGGSETQYF. The chain is built from TRBV20-1 and TRBJ2-5; TCRdb calls TRBD2, which cannot be checked without DNA. This CDR3 is 18 amino acids long. The germline V gene has CDR1 DFQATT and CDR2 SNEGSKA (reference sequence).

The chain is built from TRBV6-2 or TRBV6-3 and TRBJ2-7; as DNA is missing, the TRBD2 call by TCRdb cannot be tested. Germline CDR1 and CDR2: MNHEY and SVGEGT. The CDR3 runs to 14 residues. CDR3 in amino acids: CASSPSGRNYEQYF.

The chain employs TRBV29-1 and TRBJ1-2. CDR1 is SQVTM, CDR2 ANQGSEA, per germline. The CDR3 covers 12 residues. The CDR3: CSVDLGQRGYTF.

The chain couples TRBV13 to TRBJ1-1; TCRdb picks TRBD1, but there is no DNA to check that call. This CDR3 comprises 15 residues. Germline values: CDR1 PRHDT, CDR2 FYEKMQ (reference sequence). The CDR3 is CASSPAGQGNTEAFF.

This clonotype is labeled medium-sized based on frequency. The chain combines TRBV29-1 with TRBJ1-2; the D call from TCRdb, TRBD1, cannot be confirmed without DNA. Per germline, CDR1 SQVTM and CDR2 ANQGSEA. The CDR3 totals 15 residues. CDR3 loop: CSVEGGDREAYGYTF. Complete variable domain (other parts from reference TRBV29-1 and TRBJ1-2): SAVISQKPSRDICQRGTSLTIQCQVDSQVTMMFWYRQQPGQSLTLIATANQGSEATYESGFVIDKFPISRPNLTFSTLTVSNMSPEDSSIYLCSVEGGDREAYGYTFGSGTRLTVV.

Its frequency marks this clonotype as medium-sized. The rearrangement uses TRBV29-1 and TRBJ2-2; TCRdb selects TRBD2, and the lack of DNA leaves this call unchecked. CDR3 length equals 14 residues. The germline CDR1 and CDR2 sequences are SQVTM and ANQGSEA. The CDR3 sequence: CSVGLAGATGELFF.

Its frequency marks this clonotype as medium-sized. V gene TRBV10-3 combines with J gene TRBJ2-7. Germline V gene data show CDR1 as ENHRY and CDR2 as SYGVKD. The CDR3 consists of 15 residues. The CDR3 sequence: CAISESIRGLYEQYF.

This chain uses TRBV11-1 with TRBJ2-7; the TRBD1 assignment by TCRdb is unverifiable without DNA. This CDR3 has 14 residues. The germline CDR1 and CDR2 sequences are SGHAT and FQDESV (reference sequence). The CDR3 here is CASSSQGAIYEQYF. Full variable domain (outside the CDR3, taken from reference TRBV11-1 and TRBJ2-7): EAEVAQSPRYKITEKSQAVAFWCDPISGHATLYWYRQILGQGPELLVQFQDESVVDDSQLPKDRFSAERLKGVDSTLKIQPAELGDSAMYLCASSSQGAIYEQYFGPGTRLTVT.

The V call is TRBV29-1, the J call TRBJ2-1; TCRdb calls TRBD1, which cannot be checked without DNA. CDR1 SQVTM and CDR2 ANQGSEA come from the germline V gene. This CDR3 spans 16 amino acids. Here the CDR3 reads CSVELGDRATYNEQFF.